These T cell receptor beta chains were read from a single sample in a study of CD8 T cell repertoires and HIV-1 epitope variants. These receptors' antigens are unknown. Assay used: immunoSEQ multiplex PCR; TCRdb lists only in-frame clones, some missing. There are thousands of clones in the sample; over 55% occur only once, and about 40% lies in the top ten. The sequencing input was cultured CD8+ T cells derived from PBMCs. The receptors here all came from a male donor with HIV. The CDR3 runs from the conserved cysteine through the conserved F or W. D genes are given only for firm matches. Size is stated for part of the rows, as once, few or many counts, or as a class when the clone is expanded.

V: TRBV28
size: .
length: 15
D: TRBD1
J: TRBJ1-4
DNA: TGTGCCAGCAGGTCCACAGGGGCCCTTAATGAAAAACTGTTTTTT
CDR3: CASRSTGALNEKLFF

V: TRBV7-8
size: .
length: 18
D: .
J: TRBJ2-5
DNA: TGTGCCAGCAGCGACCTCCCGGAAGAGAAGACAGCTCAAGAGACCCAGTACTTC
CDR3: CASSDLPEEKTAQETQYF

V: TRBV19
size: .
length: 16
D: .
J: TRBJ1-1
DNA: TGTGCCAGTAGTATAGAGTCAGGGGCGATGAACACTGAAGCTTTCTTT
CDR3: CASSIESGAMNTEAFF

V: TRBV7-6
size: .
length: 12
D: .
J: TRBJ1-1
DNA: TGTGCCAGCAGCTTAGGGGGAAATGAAGCTTTCTTT
CDR3: CASSLGGNEAFF

V: TRBV29-1
size: few
length: 15
D: .
J: TRBJ2-3
DNA: TGCAGCGTTGAAGGCGGACCGCCGAGGGCAGATACGCAGTATTTT
CDR3: CSVEGGPPRADTQYF

V: TRBV2
size: few
length: 16
D: TRBD1
J: TRBJ2-1
DNA: TGTGCCAGCAGAGAGCGGACAGGGGAGCCCCACAATGAGCAGTTCTTC
CDR3: CASRERTGEPHNEQFF

V: TRBV27
size: .
length: 14
D: TRBD2
J: TRBJ2-1
DNA: TGTGCCAGCCTTGGACTAGCGGGAGAGAATGAGCAGTTCTTC
CDR3: CASLGLAGENEQFF

V: TRBV7-9
size: .
length: 15
D: TRBD1
J: TRBJ2-7
DNA: TGTGCCAGCAGCGAGATTCAGGGGGCGATCAACGAGCAGTACTTC
CDR3: CASSEIQGAINEQYF

V: TRBV5-8
size: .
length: 16
D: .
J: TRBJ1-2
DNA: TGTGCCAGCAGCCCTTGGCCGGTAGAATTGGACTATGGCTACACCTTC
CDR3: CASSPWPVELDYGYTF

V: TRBV27
size: .
length: 15
D: TRBD1
J: TRBJ2-1
DNA: TGTGCCAGCAGACAGTCCCGGGACAGAAACAATGAGCAGTTCTTC
CDR3: CASRQSRDRNNEQFF

V: TRBV2
size: few
length: 10
D: .
J: TRBJ1-2
DNA: TGTGCCAGCAGTGAAGGAGCGAACACCTTC
CDR3: CASSEGANTF

V: TRBV9
size: .
length: 14
D: TRBD1
J: TRBJ2-7
DNA: TGTGCCAGCAGCGAGACAGGGGTCTTGGGGGAGCAGTACTTC
CDR3: CASSETGVLGEQYF

V: TRBV19
size: medium-sized
length: 14
D: TRBD1
J: TRBJ1-1
DNA: TGTGCCAGTAGGACAGGGGTGCGGAACACTGAAGCTTTCTTT
CDR3: CASRTGVRNTEAFF

V: TRBV19
size: .
length: 18
D: TRBD2
J: TRBJ2-7
DNA: TGTGCCAGTAGTACTCACGCTGGACTAGCGGAAAGCTCCTACGAGCAGTACTTC
CDR3: CASSTHAGLAESSYEQYF

V: TRBV5-1
size: few
length: 16
D: .
J: TRBJ1-1
DNA: TGCGCCAGCAGCTTGATCCCGCCCACCTTGAACACTGAAGCTTTCTTT
CDR3: CASSLIPPTLNTEAFF

V: TRBV5-4
size: .
length: 14
D: TRBD2
J: TRBJ2-7
DNA: TGTGCCAGCAGCTTGGGCGGGGGGAACAACGAGCAGTACTTC
CDR3: CASSLGGGNNEQYF

V: TRBV29-1
size: .
length: 19
D: TRBD2
J: TRBJ2-1
DNA: TGCAGCGTTGAAGGAGGCCAAGGACTAGCGGGAGGTCGCTACAATGAGCAGTTCTTC
CDR3: CSVEGGQGLAGGRYNEQFF

V: TRBV27
size: few
length: 14
D: .
J: TRBJ1-2
DNA: TGTGCCAGCAGACATCCTGGCGGGCACTATGGCTACACCTTC
CDR3: CASRHPGGHYGYTF

V: TRBV21-1
size: .
length: 16
D: .
J: TRBJ1-6
DNA: TGTGCCAGCACCCAAGGGGGGGATCCAGCCCATTCACCCCTCCACTTT
CDR3: CASTQGGDPAHSPLHF

V: TRBV13
size: .
length: 13
D: .
J: TRBJ2-5
DNA: TGTGCCAGCAGCTTAGGGGGGGGTGAGACCCAGTACTTC
CDR3: CASSLGGGETQYF

V: TRBV19
size: .
length: 16
D: .
J: TRBJ2-2
DNA: TGTGCCAGTAGTTTCGACTCGGGACCAAACACCGGGGAGCTGTTTTTT
CDR3: CASSFDSGPNTGELFF

V: TRBV9
size: .
length: 16
D: TRBD2
J: TRBJ2-2
DNA: TGTGCCAGCAGCGGCAGCGGGGGGGCGAACACCGGGGAGCTGTTTTTT
CDR3: CASSGSGGANTGELFF

V: TRBV9
size: few
length: 14
D: TRBD2
J: TRBJ2-1
DNA: TGTGCCAGCAGCGTGCGGGGGGGATTTAATGAGCAGTTCTTC
CDR3: CASSVRGGFNEQFF

V: TRBV7-9
size: .
length: 16
D: .
J: TRBJ1-2
DNA: TGTGCCAGCAGCCACGCCGGAGTGGTTGGGCAAGATGGCTACACCTTC
CDR3: CASSHAGVVGQDGYTF

V: TRBV28
size: .
length: 15
D: TRBD1
J: TRBJ2-7
DNA: TGTGCCAGCAGTTTATATCGCGACAGGGCCTACGAGCAGTACTTC
CDR3: CASSLYRDRAYEQYF

V: TRBV5-4
size: .
length: 14
D: .
J: TRBJ1-6
DNA: TGTGCCAGCAGTTTCAGGGAGGGGAATTCACCCCTCCACTTT
CDR3: CASSFREGNSPLHF

V: TRBV5-1
size: .
length: 15
D: TRBD1
J: TRBJ2-1
DNA: TGCGCCAGCAGCTTATCGGGACAGGGAACCCATGAGCAGTTCTTC
CDR3: CASSLSGQGTHEQFF

V: TRBV4-1
size: .
length: 15
D: TRBD1
J: TRBJ2-1
DNA: TGCGCCAGCAGCTATGATACAGGGGCCTACAATGAGCAGTTCTTC
CDR3: CASSYDTGAYNEQFF

V: TRBV30
size: once
length: 13
D: TRBD1
J: TRBJ1-5
DNA: TGTGCCTGGAGAGGAGACAGGGATCAGCCCCAGCATTTT
CDR3: CAWRGDRDQPQHF

V: TRBV11-2
size: .
length: 11
D: .
J: TRBJ2-7
DNA: TGTGCCAGCAGCGCTTCCTACGAGCAGTACTTC
CDR3: CASSASYEQYF

V: TRBV6-6
size: few
length: 14
D: TRBD1
J: TRBJ1-2
DNA: TGTGCCAGCAGCCCTCAAGGGGGCGCGGATGGCTACACCTTC
CDR3: CASSPQGGADGYTF

V: TRBV7-8
size: .
length: 14
D: TRBD1
J: TRBJ2-7
DNA: TGTGCCAGCACCGGGACAGGGGACGCCTACGAGCAGTACTTC
CDR3: CASTGTGDAYEQYF

V: TRBV29-1
size: .
length: 13
D: TRBD2
J: TRBJ2-3
DNA: TGCAGCGTTGGGGCGGGAGGCACAGATACGCAGTATTTT
CDR3: CSVGAGGTDTQYF

V: TRBV15
size: .
length: 15
D: .
J: TRBJ2-1
DNA: TGTGCCACCAGCAGGAGACTCGACGAAAGAGATGAGCAGTTCTTC
CDR3: CATSRRLDERDEQFF

V: TRBV7-9
size: .
length: 19
D: TRBD2
J: TRBJ2-1
DNA: TGTGCCAGCAGCTTATGGGGACTAGCGGGGGGGCCTTCCTACAATGAGCAGTTCTTC
CDR3: CASSLWGLAGGPSYNEQFF

V: TRBV19
size: .
length: 15
D: .
J: TRBJ2-2
DNA: TGTGCCAGTAGTTCTCGAGGAGGGTTAAGCGGGGAGCTGTTTTTT
CDR3: CASSSRGGLSGELFF

V: TRBV6-6
size: .
length: 13
D: .
J: TRBJ1-3
DNA: TGTGCCAGCGGTTTGAGCTCTGGAAACACCATATATTTT
CDR3: CASGLSSGNTIYF